This T cell receptor (beta chain) stems from a study of blood T cell repertoires in COVID-19. About the study: COVID-19 samples, acute and convalescent, were from the United States, Italy and Spain.

Original handling: Researchers report that nucleated cell counts were estimated from reference gene primer amplification. Measured with immunoSEQ multiplex PCR; TCRdb has only the in-frame clones, and not every one. V, J and clone size reflect that table, while D and trimming were determined from the DNA. Seen here are roughly 410,000 clones, around nine tenths observed once, and the top ten hold approximately 1.5%. V was cut by 7 bases and J by 0 bases, with 12 bases left in between. Germline V gene data show CDR1 as SGHTA and CDR2 as FQGNSA. The CDR3 length is 14 residues. A Seattle source enrolled patients during active infection and followed them longitudinally.

This sequence joins TRBV7-2 and TRBJ1-2, with a possible D match to TRBD1 (5 bases). This TCR came from a woman aged 35 to 49 with COVID-19, enrolled during active disease. Sequencing input: peripheral blood. As DNA, the CDR3 is TGTGCCAGCACTACTACAGGAGCTAACTATGGCTACACCTTC. This gives the protein CASTTTGANYGYTF.